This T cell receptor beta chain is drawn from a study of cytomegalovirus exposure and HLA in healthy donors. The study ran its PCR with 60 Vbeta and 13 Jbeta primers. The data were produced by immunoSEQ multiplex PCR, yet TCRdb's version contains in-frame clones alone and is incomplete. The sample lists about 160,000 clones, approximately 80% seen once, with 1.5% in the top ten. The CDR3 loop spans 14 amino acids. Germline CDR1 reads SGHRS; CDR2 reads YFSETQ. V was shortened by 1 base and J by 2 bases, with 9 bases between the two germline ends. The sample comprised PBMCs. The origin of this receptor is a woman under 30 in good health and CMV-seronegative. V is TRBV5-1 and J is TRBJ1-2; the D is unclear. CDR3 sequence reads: CASSLSGLNYGYTF. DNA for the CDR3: TGCGCCAGCAGCTTGTCCGGTCTGAACTATGGCTACACCTTC. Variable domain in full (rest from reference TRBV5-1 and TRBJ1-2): KAGVTQTPRYLIKTRGQQVTLSCSPISGHRSVSWYQQTPGQGLQFLFEYFSETQRNKGNFPGRFSGRQFSNSRSEMNVSTLELGDSALYLCASSLSGLNYGYTFGSGTRLTVV.